A selection of T cell receptor beta chains follows, all from one sample in a study of blood T cell repertoires in COVID-19. Assay used: immunoSEQ multiplex PCR; TCRdb lists only in-frame clones, some missing. The sample gives over 200,000 clones, roughly 86% of which show up once; 2.7% is in the top ten. The sequencing sample was made of peripheral blood. The receptors were gathered from an older woman with acute or convalescent COVID-19. Each CDR3 is given with its conserved first and last residue. Each record gives: J gene, clone size, V gene, D gene, CDR3 protein, CDR3 DNA. D genes are given only for firm matches. Not all rows give a size; the values are once, few, many and, for expanded clones, a class.

TRBJ1-6 | - | TRBV19 | TRBD1 | CASSATGMDSPLHF | TGTGCCAGTAGTGCGACAGGGATGGATTCACCCCTCCACTTT
TRBJ1-5 | few | TRBV30 | - | CACKFLSNQPQHF | TGTGCCTGTAAATTCCTTAGCAATCAGCCCCAGCATTTT
TRBJ1-2 | - | TRBV2 | - | CASSGEGQNYGYTF | TGTGCCAGCAGTGGGGAGGGGCAGAACTATGGCTACACCTTC
TRBJ2-7 | - | TRBV7-8 | - | CASRIGGPGSYEQYF | TGTGCCAGCAGGATAGGTGGCCCAGGCTCCTACGAGCAGTACTTC
TRBJ2-6 | - | TRBV6-5 | TRBD1 | CASSYRGRGANVLTF | TGTGCCAGCAGTTACAGGGGGCGTGGGGCCAACGTCCTGACTTTC
TRBJ2-2 | - | TRBV27 | TRBD2 | CASSLASGTGGELFF | TGTGCCAGCAGTTTGGCTAGCGGGACTGGCGGGGAGCTGTTTTTT
TRBJ1-6 | few | TRBV7-2 | TRBD1 | CASSHGQGVYNSPLHF | TGTGCCAGCAGCCATGGACAGGGGGTCTATAATTCACCCCTCCACTTT
TRBJ2-3 | - | TRBV4-1 | TRBD2 | CASSQSLVLAVSTDTQYF | TGCGCCAGCAGCCAGAGTCTGGTTCTAGCGGTTAGCACAGATACGCAGTATTTT
TRBJ2-3 | - | TRBV18 | - | CASSPGGQLITDTQYF | TGTGCCAGCTCACCGGGGGGACAGCTTATCACAGATACGCAGTATTTT
TRBJ2-2 | once | TRBV14 | TRBD2 | CASSQEVGGTASNTGELFF | TGTGCCAGCAGCCAAGAAGTGGGAGGGACGGCCTCGAACACCGGGGAGCTGTTTTTT
TRBJ2-2 | - | TRBV7-2 | - | CASSFSSPNTGELFF | TGTGCCAGCAGCTTTAGTAGCCCGAACACCGGGGAGCTGTTTTTT
TRBJ2-1 | - | TRBV18 | TRBD2 | CASSPRGGSYNEQFF | TGTGCCAGCTCACCCCGGGGGGGCTCCTACAATGAGCAGTTCTTC
TRBJ2-7 | - | TRBV25-1 | TRBD2 | CASSDPASGAYEQYF | TGTGCCAGCAGTGATCCGGCTAGCGGGGCCTACGAGCAGTACTTC
TRBJ1-6 | - | TRBV12-3/TRBV12-4 | - | CASSLRTISPLHF | TGTGCCAGCAGTTTAAGAACTATTTCACCCCTCCACTTT
TRBJ1-6 | - | TRBV6-1 | - | CASSSGPRSNSPLHF | TGTGCCAGCAGTAGCGGGCCCCGTAGCAATTCACCCCTCCACTTT
TRBJ1-1 | few | TRBV18 | TRBD1 | CASLQNLGQGYAEAFF | TGTGCCAGCCTACAAAACTTGGGACAGGGGTACGCTGAAGCTTTCTTT
TRBJ1-1 | - | TRBV6-6 | TRBD1 | CASSPTGGASIGTEAFF | TGTGCCAGCAGTCCGACAGGGGGCGCGTCAATAGGGACTGAAGCTTTCTTT
TRBJ1-1 | - | TRBV6-5 | - | CASRKPQANTEAFF | TGTGCCAGCAGGAAGCCCCAGGCGAACACTGAAGCTTTCTTT
TRBJ2-1 | - | TRBV11-2 | - | CASSLSLTRPEQFF | TGTGCCAGCAGCTTATCCCTGACACGACCTGAGCAGTTCTTC
TRBJ1-5 | - | TRBV30 | - | CAWSGMGNQPQHF | TGTGCCTGGTCAGGGATGGGCAATCAGCCCCAGCATTTT
TRBJ1-2 | once | TRBV6-5 | - | CASSTLGQRTNGYTF | TGTGCCAGCAGTACGTTAGGACAGAGAACTAATGGCTACACCTTC
TRBJ1-2 | - | TRBV6-5 | TRBD1 | CASSSPGQGDYGYTF | TGTGCCAGCAGTTCCCCGGGACAGGGGGACTATGGCTACACCTTC
TRBJ1-2 | - | TRBV7-9 | TRBD1 | CASSFSGQHPTPGYTF | TGTGCCAGCAGCTTTTCGGGACAGCACCCGACGCCGGGCTACACCTTC
TRBJ1-1 | - | TRBV4-2 | - | CASSQIRDSEAFF | TGTGCCAGCAGCCAGATCAGGGATTCCGAAGCTTTCTTT
TRBJ2-3 | - | TRBV5-4 | TRBD2 | CASSLSGGVSGADTQYF | TGTGCCAGCAGCTTGAGTGGGGGGGTCAGCGGGGCAGATACGCAGTATTTT
TRBJ1-2 | - | TRBV18 | - | CASSLTQGNYGYTF | TGTGCCAGCTCACTTACGCAGGGGAACTATGGCTACACCTTC
TRBJ2-7 | - | TRBV5-4 | TRBD1 | CASGNRGEQYF | TGTGCCAGCGGAAACAGGGGCGAGCAGTACTTC
TRBJ2-2 | - | TRBV7-2 | TRBD1 | CASSSRTGYTGELFF | TGTGCCAGCAGCTCCCGGACAGGGTACACCGGGGAGCTGTTTTTT
TRBJ2-7 | few | TRBV14 | - | CASSPWGGAEEEQYF | TGTGCCAGCAGCCCGTGGGGGGGGGCGGAGGAGGAGCAGTACTTC
TRBJ1-5 | - | TRBV28 | - | CATGQGPSQPQHF | TGTGCCACCGGGCAGGGGCCAAGTCAGCCCCAGCATTTT
TRBJ2-3 | - | TRBV7-3 | TRBD2 | CASSIGGFTDTQYF | TGTGCCAGCAGCATCGGGGGGTTCACAGATACGCAGTATTTT
TRBJ2-1 | - | TRBV7-9 | - | CASSSPGSVDEQFF | TGTGCCAGCAGCTCCCCGGGGAGCGTTGATGAGCAGTTCTTC
TRBJ1-4 | - | TRBV11-2 | - | CASNPTGSSEKLFF | TGTGCCAGCAACCCAACAGGGAGTAGTGAAAAACTGTTTTTT
TRBJ1-2 | - | TRBV5-1 | - | CASSPSGWGAGYGYTF | TGCGCCAGCAGCCCCTCAGGGTGGGGCGCTGGCTATGGCTACACCTTC
TRBJ1-4 | - | TRBV18 | - | CASSPGLTNEKLFF | TGTGCCAGCTCACCGGGCTTGACTAATGAAAAACTGTTTTTT
TRBJ1-5 | - | TRBV5-5 | TRBD1 | CASSSGTGLGDQPQHF | TGTGCCAGCAGCTCCGGGACAGGGCTGGGGGATCAGCCCCAGCATTTT
TRBJ1-1 | - | TRBV19 | - | CASSRGHLNTEAFF | TGTGCCAGTAGTAGAGGGCACTTGAACACTGAAGCTTTCTTT
TRBJ1-4 | - | TRBV2 | - | CASSELRRQLNEKLFF | TGTGCCAGCAGTGAACTCCGACGACAGCTCAATGAAAAACTGTTTTTT
TRBJ1-2 | - | TRBV6-5 | TRBD1 | CASTREGQGVDGYTF | TGTGCCAGCACCCGAGAGGGACAGGGGGTGGATGGCTACACCTTC
TRBJ2-1 | - | TRBV4-3 | TRBD2 | CASSHAFTSRGGDEQFF | TGCGCCAGCAGCCACGCTTTTACTAGTCGGGGGGGCGATGAGCAGTTCTTC
TRBJ2-1 | - | TRBV19 | TRBD1 | CASSVQGATYNEQFF | TGTGCCAGTAGTGTACAGGGGGCAACGTACAATGAGCAGTTCTTC
TRBJ1-1 | - | TRBV19 | - | CASGPRRTEAFF | TGTGCCAGTGGACCAAGGAGGACTGAAGCTTTCTTT
TRBJ1-6 | once | TRBV6-1 | TRBD1 | CASSDYLDRGNSPLHF | TGTGCCAGCAGTGACTACCTCGACAGGGGCAATTCACCCCTCCACTTT
TRBJ2-7 | - | TRBV21-1 | - | CASSIYYEQYF | TGTGCCAGCAGCATCTACTACGAGCAGTACTTC
TRBJ1-1 | - | TRBV5-5 | - | CASSFMPGMTNTEAFF | TGTGCCAGCAGCTTTATGCCAGGGATGACGAACACTGAAGCTTTCTTT
TRBJ2-5 | - | TRBV5-1 | - | CASRQLTGGETQYF | TGCGCCAGCAGACAACTTACAGGTGGCGAGACCCAGTACTTC
TRBJ1-4 | - | TRBV11-2 | - | CASSLAGREKLFF | TGTGCCAGCAGCTTAGCAGGGAGGGAAAAACTGTTTTTT
TRBJ2-2 | - | TRBV7-2 | - | CASSSSPAAANTGELFF | TGTGCCAGCAGCTCCTCCCCAGCGGCTGCGAACACCGGGGAGCTGTTTTTT
TRBJ2-1 | - | TRBV6-1 | - | CASSDMAGPVYNEQFF | TGTGCCAGCAGTGACATGGCGGGCCCTGTCTACAATGAGCAGTTCTTC
TRBJ2-3 | - | TRBV30 | TRBD1 | CAFNRDRTTDTQYF | TGTGCCTTTAACCGGGACAGGACTACAGATACGCAGTATTTT
TRBJ1-1 | - | TRBV19 | - | CASSMRFNTEAFF | TGTGCCAGTAGTATGAGGTTTAACACTGAAGCTTTCTTT
TRBJ2-1 | - | TRBV28 | TRBD2 | CASSQTSGGVGEQFF | TGTGCCAGCAGTCAGACTAGCGGAGGGGTGGGTGAGCAGTTCTTC
TRBJ1-6 | - | TRBV30 | TRBD1 | CAGGQNNSPLHF | TGTGCCGGGGGACAGAATAATTCACCCCTCCACTTT
TRBJ2-1 | - | TRBV7-9 | TRBD2 | CASSLRRGGHNEQFF | TGTGCCAGCAGCTTACGGCGGGGGGGCCACAATGAGCAGTTCTTC
TRBJ2-7 | - | TRBV10-3 | TRBD1 | CAISDPGQGFYEQYF | TGTGCCATCAGTGACCCGGGACAGGGTTTCTACGAGCAGTACTTC
TRBJ1-5 | - | TRBV6-1 | - | CASSEGGLNQPQHF | TGTGCCAGCAGTGAAGGCGGACTCAATCAGCCCCAGCATTTT